A single sample is the source of the 29 T cell receptor beta chains below, sequenced in a study of regulatory T cells in long-lasting Graves disease. CDR3 regions were amplified by Arm-PCR using iRepertoire HTBI primers to build TCR beta libraries. One entry per CDR3 protein, called by TCRdb with MiXCR from the multiplex PCR reads. The data show approximately 470,000 distinct CDR3 sequences, with more than 20% seen just once and 6.5% to 8% held by the top ten. Time point here: persistent/refractory GD, antithyroid drugs over 5 years with positive TRAb. Extracted PBMC RNA gave rise to the TCR library. Here the sequenced sample was peripheral blood mononuclear cells (PBMCs), taken when the disease was refractory, from a patient treated with antithyroid drugs. The receptors derive from a female donor with Graves disease.

This clonotype was observed many times. The chain links TRBV25-1 to TRBJ2-7; no clear D gene. The length of the CDR3 is 16 residues. With 4 bases removed from V and 4 bases from J, the gap between germline ends came to 20 bases. Germline loops: CDR1 MGHDK, CDR2 SYGVNS. The CDR3: CASSVPNPEPWYEQYF. The DNA of the CDR3 is TGTGCCAGCAGTGTCCCTAATCCGGAGCCTTGGTACGAGCAGTACTTC.

This clonotype was recorded many times. J is TRBJ2-4 and V is TRBV28; perhaps D is TRBD1 or TRBD2 (5 bases each). CDR3 length: 17 residues. CDR1 and CDR2 (germline): MDHEN, SYDVKM. The V end lost 0 bases, the J end lost 1 base, and 13 bases lay between the germline ends. CDR3 in DNA: TGTGCCAGCAGTTTATGTTTGTTGGGACGGGCCAAAAACATTCAGTACTTC. It is translated as CASSLCLLGRAKNIQYF.

As to this clonotype: A read error may account for a junction end that differs from germline. DNA for the CDR3: TGTGCCAGCAGTTTAATGAACACTGAAGCTTCCTTC. It specifies CASSLMNTEASF. The chain couples TRBV12-3 or TRBV12-4 to TRBJ1-1; no firm D call. This CDR3 has 12 amino acids.

This clonotype was detected only a few times. The V and J genes are TRBV4-2 and TRBJ2-7; 9 nucleotides agree with TRBD2. The V and J ends lost 5 bases and 4 bases, in that order; junction bases with no gene match: 9. This CDR3 region has 15 residues. Germline-derived CDR1 and CDR2 are LGHNA and YNFKEQ. CDR3 sequence (DNA): TGTGCCAGCAGCTACACGACAACTAGCGGGTACGAGCAGTACTTC. It encodes CASSYTTTSGYEQYF.

In its sample, this clonotype was seen many times. The chain couples TRBV6-1 to TRBJ2-5; unclear D gene. CDR3 length: 14 residues. V dropped 5 bases and J dropped 1 base, with 11 bases sitting between them. CDR1 is MNHNS, CDR2 SASEGT, per germline. The CDR3 is CASSPTYIQETQYF. The CDR3 region has the DNA TGTGCCAGCAGTCCAACATATATCCAAGAGACCCAGTACTTC.

This clonotype has just a few counts. The chain employs TRBV6-1 and TRBJ1-4; perhaps TRBD1 as D (5 bases). This CDR3 contains 18 residues. Trimming took off 6 bases at V and 10 bases at J, with 30 bases between the two ends. In germline, CDR1 is MNHNS, CDR2 SASEGT. CDR3 coding DNA: TGTGCCAGCAGCGCCGCAACGGGGGAGGCCACATTTTTACGAAAACTGTTTTTT. Its protein product is CASSAATGEATFLRKLFF.

Many counts were recorded for this clonotype. The chain is built from TRBV7-3 and TRBJ1-5; D is undetermined. V dropped 1 base and J dropped 0 bases, with 13 bases sitting between them. The CDR3 loop spans 17 amino acids. CDR1 and CDR2 (germline): SGHTA, FQGTGA. The CDR3, as DNA: TGTGCCAGCAGCTTAAGTTCGGCTGAAGATAGCAATCAGCCCCAGCATTTT. This sequence encodes CASSLSSAEDSNQPQHF.

This clonotype was found many times. The rearrangement uses TRBV6-5 and TRBJ1-1; possibly TRBD1 for D (5 bases). This CDR3 spans 15 amino acids. The germline V gene encodes CDR1 MNHEY and CDR2 SVGAGI. V was cut by 1 base and J by 2 bases, with 11 bases left in between. In DNA, the CDR3 is TGTGCCAGCAGTTACTATCAGGGTGTAAACACTGAAGCTTTCTTT. This gives the protein CASSYYQGVNTEAFF.

The gene calls are TRBV5-5 and TRBJ2-5; D not resolved. With 1 base removed from V and 5 bases from J, the gap between germline ends came to 15 bases. Germline V gives CDR1 SGHKS, CDR2 YYEKEE (reference sequence). The CDR3 extends over 15 amino acids. CDR3: CASSLSRTFGETQYF. The CDR3 DNA is TGTGCCAGCAGCTTGAGCCGAACTTTCGGGGAGACCCAGTACTTC.

This clonotype showed up many times. The chain recombines TRBV11-2 with TRBJ2-2; 10 positions match TRBD2. Germline V CDR1 and CDR2: SGHAT, FQNNGV. The CDR3 runs to 16 residues. The V segment lost 5 bases and the J segment 4 bases; nucleotides outside the gene matches: 7. Here the CDR3 reads CASSISGRRRTGELFF. The DNA for the CDR3 is TGTGCCAGCAGCATTAGCGGGAGGCGTCGCACCGGGGAGCTGTTTTTT.

The sample holds a few counts of this clonotype. This chain uses TRBV6-1 with TRBJ2-7; 8 positions match TRBD2. The trim removed 5 bases at V and 6 bases at J, leaving 21 bases unmatched. Per the germline V gene, CDR1 is MNHNS and CDR2 is SASEGT. The CDR3 loop spans 18 amino acids. CDR3 coding DNA: TGTGCCAGCAGTCTAACGGCCGCGGGAGGCTTTGCCCACGGCGAGCAGTACTTC. Translating gives CASSLTAAGGFAHGEQYF.

This clonotype was counted many times. This chain uses TRBV10-3 with TRBJ1-2, with D perhaps matching TRBD1 (5 bases). The CDR3 sequence is 14 residues long. V dropped 0 bases and J dropped 6 bases, with 11 bases sitting between them. Germline CDR1 and CDR2: ENHRY and SYGVKD. The CDR3 DNA sequence: TGTGCCATCAGTGAGTCGAACAGGAACGATGGCTACACCTTC. This encodes CAISESNRNDGYTF.

This clonotype appeared many times. The chain has TRBV2 and TRBJ1-4, with D possibly TRBD1 on 5 matching bases. CDR3 length: 14 residues. The ends were cut back, 3 bases at V and 1 base at J, with 6 bases in the middle. CDR1 and CDR2 (germline): SNHLY, FYNNEI. This chain's CDR3 is CASSEGVTNEKLFF. For the CDR3, the DNA is TGTGCCAGCAGTGAGGGGGTAACTAATGAAAAACTGTTTTTT. Full variable domain (rest looked up from reference TRBV2 and TRBJ1-4): EPEVTQTPSHQVTQMGQEVILRCVPISNHLYFYWYRQILGQKVEFLVSFYNNEISEKSEIFDDQFSVERPDGSNFTLKIRSTKLEDSAMYFCASSEGVTNEKLFFGSGTQLSVL.

The CDR3: CASSLDGGRVSYEQYF. The CDR3 DNA reads as TGCGCCAGCAGCTTGGACGGGGGCCGGGTGTCCTACGAGCAGTACTTC. The chain uses TRBV5-1 and TRBJ2-7, with D possibly called TRBD1 or TRBD2 (6 bases each). V dropped 0 bases and J dropped 1 base, with 14 bases sitting between them. This CDR3 has 16 amino acids. Germline values: CDR1 SGHRS, CDR2 YFSETQ.

There are a few counts of this clonotype. V and J are TRBV6-5 and TRBJ2-1; TRBD2 might be the D (6 bases). With 3 bases removed from V and 4 bases from J, the gap between germline ends came to 16 bases. Germline V gene data show CDR1 as MNHEY and CDR2 as SVGAGI. The CDR3 is made up of 16 amino acids. This CDR3 reads CASSYSGWDFYNEQFF. DNA of the CDR3: TGTGCCAGCAGTTATTCAGGATGGGACTTTTACAATGAGCAGTTCTTC.

As regards this clonotype: This sequence may be a read error, since a much larger clone differs from it by one base. The rearrangement links TRBV5-6 to TRBJ2-7; 7 nucleotides agree with TRBD2. This CDR3 is built from 14 residues. Germline CDR1 reads SGHDT; CDR2 reads YYEEEE. V lost 0 bases and J lost 2; bases outside the gene matches: 2. Here the CDR3 reads CASSLVGRAYEQYF. CDR3 coding DNA: TGTGCCAGCAGCTTGGTTGGGAGGGCCTACGAGCAGTACTTC.

The chain is built from TRBV2 and TRBJ2-3; 10 bases agree with TRBD1. Germline values: CDR1 SNHLY, CDR2 FYNNEI. The J segment lost 2 bases and the V segment lost 6 bases, leaving 5 bases of the junction unmatched. This CDR3 contains 15 residues. The CDR3 nucleotides read TGTGCCAGCAGCCCGGGACAGGGGTCCACAGATACGCAGTATTTT. As protein: CASSPGQGSTDTQYF. Variable domain in full (rest from reference TRBV2 and TRBJ2-3): EPEVTQTPSHQVTQMGQEVILRCVPISNHLYFYWYRQILGQKVEFLVSFYNNEISEKSEIFDDQFSVERPDGSNFTLKIRSTKLEDSAMYFCASSPGQGSTDTQYFGPGTRLTVL.

The chain uses TRBV28 and TRBJ2-7; no firm D call. Germline-derived CDR1 and CDR2 are MDHEN and SYDVKM. The CDR3 spans 12 residues. V lost 6 bases and J 6 bases, leaving 12 bases between the germline ends. The CDR3 region is CASSPSQREQYF. The CDR3 coding sequence is TGTGCCAGCAGCCCATCACAGCGCGAGCAGTACTTC.

The rearrangement links TRBV7-8 to TRBJ2-5; TRBD2 aligns across 9 bases. CDR3 length: 17 amino acids. CDR1 is SGHVS and CDR2 is FQNEAQ in the germline V gene. V gave up 2 bases and J gave up 4 bases; unmatched junction bases: 11. This CDR3 reads CASSLLTLAGRTETQYF. For the CDR3, the DNA is TGTGCCAGCAGCTTATTAACCCTAGCGGGACGGACAGAGACCCAGTACTTC.

With respect to this clonotype: A much larger clone differs by one base, so this may be a read error. The V and J genes are TRBV6-1 and TRBJ2-7, with a tentative D call TRBD2 (5 bases). Per germline, CDR1 MNHNS and CDR2 SASEGT. The CDR3 length is 14 residues. V was trimmed by 6 bases and J by 3 bases, leaving 15 bases between them. As DNA, the CDR3 is TGTGCCAGCAGCCCCGAGGAGGTGAACTACGAGCAGTACTTC. The encoded protein is CASSPEEVNYEQYF.

There are a few counts of this clonotype. The V gene is TRBV15, the J gene TRBJ2-5, with D possibly being TRBD2 (6 bases). Deletions cut 4 bases from V and 4 bases from J, with 16 bases between. The CDR3 spans 15 residues. Germline lookup yields CDR1 LNHNV and CDR2 YYDKDF (reference sequence). CDR3 amino acids: CATSTRGAGLETQYF. For the CDR3, the DNA is TGTGCCACCAGCACCCGTGGGGCGGGACTAGAGACCCAGTACTTC.

The V gene is TRBV4-3, the J gene TRBJ2-2, with a weak D call TRBD2 (6 bases). The germline V gene has CDR1 LGHNA and CDR2 YSLEER. The CDR3 contains 15 residues. V dropped 1 base and J dropped 8 bases, with 14 bases sitting between them. The CDR3 protein is CASSQGRERLGELFF. In DNA, the CDR3 is TGCGCCAGCAGCCAAGGCCGGGAGAGGCTGGGGGAGCTGTTTTTT.

The chain's CDR3 is CASSYTGESPLHF. In nucleotides, the CDR3 is TGTGCCAGCAGTTACACAGGGGAATCACCCCTCCACTTT. The V and J genes are TRBV27 and TRBJ1-6; 7 nucleotides match TRBD1. Germline assignment: CDR1 MNHEY and CDR2 SMNVEV (reference sequence). CDR3 length: 13 amino acids. After removal of 4 bases from V and 10 bases from J, the junction contained 4 bases not matched to a gene.

For this clonotype: A read error may be the cause here, since a much bigger clone is one base away. The rearrangement uses TRBV6-1 and TRBJ1-1; D possibly corresponds to TRBD1 (5 bases). The CDR3 runs 11 residues. In germline, CDR1 is MNHNS, CDR2 SASEGT. CDR3 sequence (DNA): TGTACCTCGGGGGTTAGCACTGAAGCTTTCTTT. Amino acids: CTSGVSTEAFF.

The genes are TRBV20-1 and TRBJ2-7; TRBD1 matches at 7 bases. In germline, CDR1 is DFQATT, CDR2 SNEGSKA (reference sequence). The ends lost 6 bases at V and 2 bases at J; junction bases unmatched: 7. The CDR3 has 13 residues. CDR3 DNA: TGCAGTGCAGCCGGGACAGAAACCTACGAGCAGTACTTC. Its translation is CSAAGTETYEQYF.

Points on this clonotype: With a much larger clone just one base away, this may be a read error. This rearrangement joins TRBV2 to TRBJ1-5, with D perhaps matching TRBD1 (5 bases). The CDR3 loop spans 15 amino acids. The germline CDR1 and CDR2 sequences are SNHLY and FYNNEI. The CDR3 bases are TGTGCCAGCAGCACCCCGGGACGAAGCAATCATCCCCAGCATTTT. It is translated as CASSTPGRSNHPQHF.

This clonotype was observed at least ten times. The chain links TRBV11-2 to TRBJ2-5; D gene unclear. Germline V gene data show CDR1 as SGHAT and CDR2 as FQNNGV. The CDR3 runs 15 residues. Deletions cut 1 base from V and 1 base from J, with 10 bases between. The CDR3 DNA follows: TGTGCCAGCAGCTTAGGGCCTTTTTTCCAAGAGACCCAGTACTTC. This encodes CASSLGPFFQETQYF.

Ten or more counts support this clonotype. The chain uses TRBV7-9 and TRBJ2-5, with D maybe TRBD2 (6 bases). The germline V and J ends were trimmed by 1 base and 4 bases, with 10 bases remaining between them. This CDR3 is built from 14 residues. CDR1 and CDR2 from the germline V gene are SEHNR and FQNEAQ (reference sequence). Written as DNA, the CDR3 is TGTGCCAGCAGCTTAGAAGGACTATTAGAGACCCAGTACTTC. Its translation: CASSLEGLLETQYF.

Ten or more counts support this clonotype. The chain joins TRBV12-3 or TRBV12-4 to TRBJ1-1; the D gene is possibly TRBD1 (6 bases). The CDR3 is 13 residues long. Trimming removed 3 bases at V and 8 bases at J, with 13 bases between. The CDR3 DNA is TGTGCCAGCAGTTTCTTCTCAGGGGCAGAAGCTTTCTTT. Its protein product is CASSFFSGAEAFF.